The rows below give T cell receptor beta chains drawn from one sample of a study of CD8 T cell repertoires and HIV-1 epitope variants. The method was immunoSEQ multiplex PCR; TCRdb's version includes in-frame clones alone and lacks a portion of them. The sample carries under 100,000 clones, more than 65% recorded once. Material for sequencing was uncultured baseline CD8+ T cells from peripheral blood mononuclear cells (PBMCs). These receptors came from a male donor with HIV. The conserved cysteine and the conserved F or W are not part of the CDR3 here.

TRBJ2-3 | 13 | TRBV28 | ASSFSGTGADTQY
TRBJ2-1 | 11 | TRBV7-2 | ASSLGLRSEQF
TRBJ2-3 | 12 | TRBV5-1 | ASSLYVGTDTQY
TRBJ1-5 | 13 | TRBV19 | ASAPGPSGNQPQH
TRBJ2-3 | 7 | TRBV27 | ASGDTQY
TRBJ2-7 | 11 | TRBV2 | ALGTTLSYEQY
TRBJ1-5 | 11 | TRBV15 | ATSREREQPQH
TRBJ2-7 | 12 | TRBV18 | ASRPGRYSYEQY
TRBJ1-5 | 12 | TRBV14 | ASRRGLGNQPQH
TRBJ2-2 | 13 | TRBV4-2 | ASSQSNLGTGELF
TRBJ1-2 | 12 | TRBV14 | ASSQANTVYGYT
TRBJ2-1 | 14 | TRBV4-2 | ASSHEAGSSYNEQF
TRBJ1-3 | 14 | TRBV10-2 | ASSESGAITINTIY
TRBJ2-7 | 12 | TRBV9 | ASSRTGGGDEQY
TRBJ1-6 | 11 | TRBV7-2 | ASSFEVNSPLH
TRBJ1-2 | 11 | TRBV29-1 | SVLQGASYGYT
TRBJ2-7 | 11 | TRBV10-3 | ATSGIGAYEQY
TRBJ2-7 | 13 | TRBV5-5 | ASSGGGDVSYEQY
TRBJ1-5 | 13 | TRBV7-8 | ASSFGQGGNQPQH
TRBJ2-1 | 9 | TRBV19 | ASSEIEEQF
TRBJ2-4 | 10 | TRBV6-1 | ASIVAKNIQY
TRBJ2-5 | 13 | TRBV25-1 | ASSEGTGGGETQY
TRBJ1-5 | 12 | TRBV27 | ASSYRTGDQPQH
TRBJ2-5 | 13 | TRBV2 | ASSVLAGGIETQY
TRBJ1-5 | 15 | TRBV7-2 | ASSAPPGTGSNQPQH
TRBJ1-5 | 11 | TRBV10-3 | AIGQPGGQPQH
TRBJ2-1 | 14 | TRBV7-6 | ASSLGASGRGDEQF
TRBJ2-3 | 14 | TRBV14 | ASSPLTSGNTDTQY
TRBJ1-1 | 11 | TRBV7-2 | ASSTQGGTEAF
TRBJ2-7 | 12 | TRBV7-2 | ASSWTGFYDEQY
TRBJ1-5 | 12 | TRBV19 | ASRLSGGQQPQH
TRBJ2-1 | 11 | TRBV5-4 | ASSLLRGVEQF
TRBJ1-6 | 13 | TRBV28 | ASSLRGADNSPLH
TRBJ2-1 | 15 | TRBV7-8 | ASSLGRAGSSYNEQF